This T cell receptor (beta chain) was sequenced during a study of cytomegalovirus exposure and HLA in healthy donors. This CDR3 comprises 15 residues. Trimming took 2 bases from V and 4 from J; bases not matched to a gene: 3. The germline CDR1 and CDR2 sequences are MGHRA and YSYEKL. PCR amplification relied on 60 Vbeta primers (plus 13 Jbeta primers). Clones were sequenced by immunoSEQ multiplex PCR, and TCRdb holds only the in-frame ones, with some missing. The table lists under 200,000 clones, around 90% of them singletons. The sample taken for sequencing was PBMCs. This sequence was found in a boy younger than 10 in good health and CMV-seronegative. This chain uses TRBV4-1 with TRBJ1-2; 11 bases are shared with TRBD1. As DNA, the CDR3 is TGCGCCAGCAGCCAACCTGGGACAGGGGGCTATGGCTACACCTTC. This encodes CASSQPGTGGYGYTF.